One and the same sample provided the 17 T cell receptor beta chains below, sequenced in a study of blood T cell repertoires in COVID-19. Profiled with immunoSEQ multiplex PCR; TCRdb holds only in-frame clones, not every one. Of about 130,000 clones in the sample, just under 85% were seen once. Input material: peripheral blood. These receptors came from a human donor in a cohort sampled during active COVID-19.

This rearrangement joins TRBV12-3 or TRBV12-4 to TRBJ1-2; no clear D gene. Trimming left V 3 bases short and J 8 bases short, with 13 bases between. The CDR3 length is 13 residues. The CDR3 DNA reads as TGTGCCAGCAGTTTTGGGCGGGATATGGGCTACACCTTC. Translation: CASSFGRDMGYTF.

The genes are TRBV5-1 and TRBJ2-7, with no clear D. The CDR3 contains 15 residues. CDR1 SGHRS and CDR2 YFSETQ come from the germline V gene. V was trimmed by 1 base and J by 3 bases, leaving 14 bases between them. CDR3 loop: CASSLQASLNYEQYF. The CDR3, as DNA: TGCGCCAGCAGCTTGCAGGCTTCCCTAAACTACGAGCAGTACTTC.

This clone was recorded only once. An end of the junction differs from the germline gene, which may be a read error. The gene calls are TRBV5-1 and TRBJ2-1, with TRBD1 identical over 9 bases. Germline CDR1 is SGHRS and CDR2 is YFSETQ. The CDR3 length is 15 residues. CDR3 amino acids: CASSPGQGIDNKQFF. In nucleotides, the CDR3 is TGCGCCAGCAGCCCGGGACAGGGAATTGACAATAAGCAGTTCTTC.

The CDR3 nucleotides read TGTGCCAGCAAACTGATTGCGGGACAGGGGCGATACGAGCAGTACTTC. Its translation: CASKLIAGQGRYEQYF. V usage is TRBV5-6 and J usage is TRBJ2-7, with 10 bases fitting TRBD1. Trimming removed 6 bases from V and 4 bases from J; junction bases left unmatched: 13. CDR1 is SGHDT and CDR2 is YYEEEE in the germline V gene. The CDR3 runs 16 residues. Full variable domain (rest looked up from reference TRBV5-6 and TRBJ2-7): DAGVTQSPTHLIKTRGQQVTLRCSPKSGHDTVSWYQQALGQGPQFIFQYYEEEERQRGNFPDRFSGHQFPNYSSELNVNALLLGDSALYLCASKLIAGQGRYEQYFGPGTRLTVT.

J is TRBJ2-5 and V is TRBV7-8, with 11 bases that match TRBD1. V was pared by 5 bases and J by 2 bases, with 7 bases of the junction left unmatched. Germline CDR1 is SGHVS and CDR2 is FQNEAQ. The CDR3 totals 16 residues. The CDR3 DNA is TGTGCCAGCAGCACCCCGGGACAGGGGGGACAAGAGACCCAGTACTTC. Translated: CASSTPGQGGQETQYF.

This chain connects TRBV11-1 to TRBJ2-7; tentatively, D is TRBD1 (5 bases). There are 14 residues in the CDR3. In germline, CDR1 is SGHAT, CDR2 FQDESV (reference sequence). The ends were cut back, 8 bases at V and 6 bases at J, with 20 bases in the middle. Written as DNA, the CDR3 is TGTGCCAGCGGAGCTACAGGTAATAACCGCGAGCAGTACTTC. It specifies CASGATGNNREQYF.

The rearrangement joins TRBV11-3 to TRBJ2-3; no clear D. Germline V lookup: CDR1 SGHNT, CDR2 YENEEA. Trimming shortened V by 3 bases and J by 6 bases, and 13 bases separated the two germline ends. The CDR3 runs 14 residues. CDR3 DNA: TGTGCCAGCAGCTTCGGCGGATCCCCCGATACGCAGTATTTT. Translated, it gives CASSFGGSPDTQYF. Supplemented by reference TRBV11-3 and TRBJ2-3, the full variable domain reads EAGVVQSPRYKIIEKKQPVAFWCNPISGHNTLYWYLQNLGQGPELLIRYENEEAVDDSQLPKDRFSAERLKGVDSTLKIQPAELGDSAVYLCASSFGGSPDTQYFGPGTRLTVL.

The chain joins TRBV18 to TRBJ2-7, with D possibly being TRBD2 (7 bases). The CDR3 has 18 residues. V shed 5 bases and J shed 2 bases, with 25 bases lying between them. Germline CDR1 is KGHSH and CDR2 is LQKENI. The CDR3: CASSSSYNRGGVAYEQYF. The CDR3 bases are TGTGCCAGCTCATCAAGTTACAACAGAGGGGGGGTGGCCTACGAGCAGTACTTC.

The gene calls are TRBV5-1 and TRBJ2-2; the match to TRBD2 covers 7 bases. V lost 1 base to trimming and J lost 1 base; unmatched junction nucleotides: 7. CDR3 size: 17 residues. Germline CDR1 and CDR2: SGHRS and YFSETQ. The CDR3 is CASSLWTGGQNTGELFF. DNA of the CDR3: TGCGCCAGCAGCTTGTGGACGGGGGGTCAGAACACCGGGGAGCTGTTTTTT.

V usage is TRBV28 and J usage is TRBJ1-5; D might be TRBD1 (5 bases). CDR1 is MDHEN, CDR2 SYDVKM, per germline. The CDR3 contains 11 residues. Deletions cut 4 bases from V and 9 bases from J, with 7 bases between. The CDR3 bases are TGTGCCAGCAGTTCAGACAGGCCCCAGCATTTT. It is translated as CASSSDRPQHF.

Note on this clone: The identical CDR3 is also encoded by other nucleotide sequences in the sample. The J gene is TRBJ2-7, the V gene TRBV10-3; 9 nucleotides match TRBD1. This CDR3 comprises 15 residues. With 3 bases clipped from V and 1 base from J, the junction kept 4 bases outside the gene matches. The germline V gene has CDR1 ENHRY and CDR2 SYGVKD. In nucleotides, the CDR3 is TGTGCCATCAGTGACCGGGACAGGGAGTCCTACGAGCAGTACTTC. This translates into CAISDRDRESYEQYF.

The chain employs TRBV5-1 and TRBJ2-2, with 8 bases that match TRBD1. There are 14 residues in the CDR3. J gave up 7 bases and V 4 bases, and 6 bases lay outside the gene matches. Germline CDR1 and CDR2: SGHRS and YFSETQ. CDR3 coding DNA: TGCGCCAGCAGCACACAGGGGGTAAACGGGGAGCTGTTTTTT. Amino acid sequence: CASSTQGVNGELFF.

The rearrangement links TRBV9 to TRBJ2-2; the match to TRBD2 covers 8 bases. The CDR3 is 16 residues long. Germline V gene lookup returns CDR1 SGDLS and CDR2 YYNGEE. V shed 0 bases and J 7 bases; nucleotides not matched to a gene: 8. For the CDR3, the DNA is TGTGCCAGCAGCGTAGCCGGGGGGGCTTATGACGGGGAGCTGTTTTTT. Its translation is CASSVAGGAYDGELFF.

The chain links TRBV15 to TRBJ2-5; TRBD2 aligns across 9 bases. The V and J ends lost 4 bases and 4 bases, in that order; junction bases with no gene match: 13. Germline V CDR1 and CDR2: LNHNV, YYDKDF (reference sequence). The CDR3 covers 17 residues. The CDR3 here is CATSKNPGTSLSETQYF. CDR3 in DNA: TGTGCCACCAGCAAAAACCCCGGGACTAGCTTATCAGAGACCCAGTACTTC.

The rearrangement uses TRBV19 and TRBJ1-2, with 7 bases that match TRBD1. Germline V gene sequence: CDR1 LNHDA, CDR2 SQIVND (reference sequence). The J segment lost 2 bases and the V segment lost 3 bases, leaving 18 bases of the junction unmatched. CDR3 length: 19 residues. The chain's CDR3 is CASSMTQGSLYGLNYGYTF. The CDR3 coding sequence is TGTGCCAGTAGTATGACACAGGGGAGTCTTTACGGTCTCAACTATGGCTACACCTTC.

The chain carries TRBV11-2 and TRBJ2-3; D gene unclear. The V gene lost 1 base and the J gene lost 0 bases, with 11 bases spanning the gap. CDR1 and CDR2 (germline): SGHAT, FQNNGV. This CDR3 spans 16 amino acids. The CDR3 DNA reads TGTGCCAGCAGCTTAGTTCCCTGGCCTAGCACAGATACGCAGTATTTT. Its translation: CASSLVPWPSTDTQYF.

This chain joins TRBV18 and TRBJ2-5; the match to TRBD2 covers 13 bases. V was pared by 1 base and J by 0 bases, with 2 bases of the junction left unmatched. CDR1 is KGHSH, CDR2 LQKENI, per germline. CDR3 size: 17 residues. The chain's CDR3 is CASSPLGLAGDQETQYF. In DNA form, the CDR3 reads TGTGCCAGCTCACCACTAGGACTAGCGGGGGACCAAGAGACCCAGTACTTC.